A selection of T cell receptor beta chains follows, all from one sample in a study of blood T cell repertoires in COVID-19. Some clones are missing from TCRdb's copy, which holds only in-frame ones; the method was immunoSEQ multiplex PCR. Of about 260,000 clones listed, around 84% are singletons. The sample was peripheral blood. Receptors originate from a man in his sixties with acute or convalescent COVID-19. Each CDR3 is given with its conserved first and last residue. Each record gives: V gene, clone size, D gene, J gene, CDR3 DNA, CDR3 protein. A D gene is named only where the DNA matches it firmly. Only some rows state a clone size, as once, few, many or a class for expanded clones.

v_gene: TRBV10-3
abundance: few
d_gene: TRBD2
j_gene: TRBJ2-2
CDR3nt: TGTGCCATCAGTGATAGCGGGAGGGACACCGGGGAGCTGTTTTTT
CDR3aa: CAISDSGRDTGELFF

v_gene: TRBV2
abundance: .
d_gene: TRBD1
j_gene: TRBJ1-5
CDR3nt: TGTGCCAGCAACGGGGGGACAGGGGGACAGCCCCAGCATTTT
CDR3aa: CASNGGTGGQPQHF

v_gene: TRBV5-8
abundance: .
d_gene: .
j_gene: TRBJ1-4
CDR3nt: TGTGCCAGCGATGCCAAAAGCGAAAAACTGTTTTTT
CDR3aa: CASDAKSEKLFF

v_gene: TRBV19
abundance: .
d_gene: .
j_gene: TRBJ2-2
CDR3nt: TGTGCCAGTAGTACCGTCGAACAGACGCCCACCGGGGAGCTGTTTTTT
CDR3aa: CASSTVEQTPTGELFF

v_gene: TRBV7-3
abundance: few
d_gene: .
j_gene: TRBJ1-2
CDR3nt: TGTGCCAGCAGTTCTACTCCTTCTACACGTTACAGCGGGATGCCCTACACCTTC
CDR3aa: CASSSTPSTRYSGMPYTF

v_gene: TRBV5-3
abundance: many
d_gene: TRBD1
j_gene: TRBJ1-2
CDR3nt: TGTGCCAGAAGCTTCGAAAGGGACAGGGAAAATTTTGGCTACACCTTC
CDR3aa: CARSFERDRENFGYTF

v_gene: TRBV6-2/TRBV6-3
abundance: .
d_gene: .
j_gene: TRBJ1-5
CDR3nt: TGTGCCAGCAGCCGGCCTATGAGGGTGAGTCAGCCCCAGCATTTT
CDR3aa: CASSRPMRVSQPQHF

v_gene: TRBV5-1
abundance: .
d_gene: TRBD1
j_gene: TRBJ2-7
CDR3nt: TGCGCCAGCAGCTCATTACAGGGGGCCCCCTACGAGCAGTACTTC
CDR3aa: CASSSLQGAPYEQYF

v_gene: TRBV9
abundance: .
d_gene: .
j_gene: TRBJ2-5
CDR3nt: TGTGCCAGCAGCGACCGGGCGGGACGAGAGACCCAGTACTTC
CDR3aa: CASSDRAGRETQYF

v_gene: TRBV18
abundance: .
d_gene: TRBD2
j_gene: TRBJ2-5
CDR3nt: TGTGCCAGCTCACCACGGACCCGGGGACTAGCGGGAACAGAGACCCAGTACTTC
CDR3aa: CASSPRTRGLAGTETQYF

v_gene: TRBV19
abundance: .
d_gene: .
j_gene: TRBJ2-7
CDR3nt: TGTGCCAGTAGTAGACCCTCGGGATTCTACGAGCAGTACTTC
CDR3aa: CASSRPSGFYEQYF

v_gene: TRBV13
abundance: .
d_gene: TRBD2
j_gene: TRBJ2-1
CDR3nt: TGTGCCAGCAGCCCGGGACTAGCGGGAGTCAATGAGCAGTTCTTC
CDR3aa: CASSPGLAGVNEQFF

v_gene: TRBV3-1/TRBV3-2
abundance: .
d_gene: .
j_gene: TRBJ2-3
CDR3nt: TGTGCCAGCCGCCGGAGGACCTCTAGCACAGATACGCAGTATTTT
CDR3aa: CASRRRTSSTDTQYF

v_gene: TRBV5-4
abundance: .
d_gene: .
j_gene: TRBJ2-3
CDR3nt: TGTGCCAGCACGGAGGTGGGCCTTAATACGCAGTATTTT
CDR3aa: CASTEVGLNTQYF

v_gene: TRBV11-2
abundance: .
d_gene: .
j_gene: TRBJ2-1
CDR3nt: TGTGCCAGCACCCCCGGGACTCGAAATGAGCAGTTCTTC
CDR3aa: CASTPGTRNEQFF

v_gene: TRBV6-5
abundance: .
d_gene: .
j_gene: TRBJ2-7
CDR3nt: TGTGCCAGTGGGTTAGAGGCTTCCTACGAGCAGTACTTC
CDR3aa: CASGLEASYEQYF

v_gene: TRBV9
abundance: .
d_gene: .
j_gene: TRBJ1-2
CDR3nt: TGTGCCAGCAGCTCCGGTAGTAATACCGCTAACTATGGCTACACCTTC
CDR3aa: CASSSGSNTANYGYTF

v_gene: TRBV11-2
abundance: .
d_gene: .
j_gene: TRBJ1-6
CDR3nt: TGTGCCAGCAGCTCCATTTCCTCACCCCTCCACTTT
CDR3aa: CASSSISSPLHF

v_gene: TRBV3-1/TRBV3-2
abundance: .
d_gene: .
j_gene: TRBJ2-5
CDR3nt: TGTGCCAGCACGCGCCGCGGGGCCGCAGAGACCCAGTACTTC
CDR3aa: CASTRRGAAETQYF

v_gene: TRBV4-2
abundance: .
d_gene: TRBD2
j_gene: TRBJ2-1
CDR3nt: TGTGCCAGCAGCCAAGGCCTGACTAGCGGGACTGGGAATGAGCAGTTCTTC
CDR3aa: CASSQGLTSGTGNEQFF

v_gene: TRBV6-5
abundance: .
d_gene: TRBD1
j_gene: TRBJ1-1
CDR3nt: TGTGCCAGCAGGCGAGGGGGCTTGAACACTGAAGCTTTCTTT
CDR3aa: CASRRGGLNTEAFF

v_gene: TRBV27
abundance: .
d_gene: .
j_gene: TRBJ1-2
CDR3nt: TGTGCCAGCAGTTTAGGTAGGGGCGTTAACTATGGCTACACCTTC
CDR3aa: CASSLGRGVNYGYTF

v_gene: TRBV5-5
abundance: .
d_gene: TRBD2
j_gene: TRBJ2-1
CDR3nt: TGTGCCAGCAGCTTGACTAGCGCTCGGGAGCAGTTCTTC
CDR3aa: CASSLTSAREQFF

v_gene: TRBV7-9
abundance: .
d_gene: .
j_gene: TRBJ1-2
CDR3nt: TGTGCCAGCAGCTTAAGGGGTGACTATGGCTACACCTTC
CDR3aa: CASSLRGDYGYTF

v_gene: TRBV19
abundance: once
d_gene: .
j_gene: TRBJ1-1
CDR3nt: TGTGCCAGCTCTTACCCCCGGGGAGGGTTGAACACTGAAGCTTTCTTT
CDR3aa: CASSYPRGGLNTEAFF

v_gene: TRBV11-2
abundance: .
d_gene: .
j_gene: TRBJ1-6
CDR3nt: TGTGCCAGCAGCTTGGATCGACGTAGGGGGACCGATAATTCACCCCTCCACTTT
CDR3aa: CASSLDRRRGTDNSPLHF

v_gene: TRBV7-3
abundance: .
d_gene: .
j_gene: TRBJ2-5
CDR3nt: TGTGCCAGCAGCTCCATTGCAGGGGAGACCCAGTACTTC
CDR3aa: CASSSIAGETQYF

v_gene: TRBV5-4
abundance: few
d_gene: .
j_gene: TRBJ1-2
CDR3nt: TGTGCCAGCAGCTTGCACAGCCGAGGCTACACCTTC
CDR3aa: CASSLHSRGYTF

v_gene: TRBV7-2
abundance: .
d_gene: TRBD2
j_gene: TRBJ2-1
CDR3nt: TGTGCCAGCAGCTTAGTTCACCTAGCGGGAGGGGTTGAGCAGTTCTTC
CDR3aa: CASSLVHLAGGVEQFF

v_gene: TRBV6-5
abundance: .
d_gene: .
j_gene: TRBJ1-2
CDR3nt: TGTGCCAGCAGTTCCACAGGTAGTGGCTACACCTTC
CDR3aa: CASSSTGSGYTF

v_gene: TRBV3-1/TRBV3-2
abundance: .
d_gene: TRBD2
j_gene: TRBJ2-3
CDR3nt: TGTGCCAGCAGCCAAGACGTAGCGGGGGGGCTCGCAGATACGCAGTATTTT
CDR3aa: CASSQDVAGGLADTQYF

v_gene: TRBV27
abundance: .
d_gene: .
j_gene: TRBJ1-5
CDR3nt: TGTGCCAGCTCAGATAATTATCAGCCCCAGCATTTT
CDR3aa: CASSDNYQPQHF

v_gene: TRBV11-2
abundance: .
d_gene: TRBD2
j_gene: TRBJ2-7
CDR3nt: TGTGCCAGCAGCCTTAGCAGGACTAGCGGGGTCTACGAGCAGTACTTC
CDR3aa: CASSLSRTSGVYEQYF

v_gene: TRBV12-5
abundance: .
d_gene: .
j_gene: TRBJ1-5
CDR3nt: TGTGCTAGTGGTTCCCTCCCCTCTCCGGGGGGATACGGGCAGCCCCAGCATTTT
CDR3aa: CASGSLPSPGGYGQPQHF

v_gene: TRBV18
abundance: .
d_gene: TRBD1
j_gene: TRBJ2-3
CDR3nt: TGTGCCAGCTCACCATTCGGGACAGGGGGCGGAAATACGCAGTATTTT
CDR3aa: CASSPFGTGGGNTQYF

v_gene: TRBV4-1
abundance: .
d_gene: TRBD1
j_gene: TRBJ2-1
CDR3nt: TGCGCCAGCAGCCAAGATTGGGGACAGGGGGCAAATGAGCAGTTCTTC
CDR3aa: CASSQDWGQGANEQFF

v_gene: TRBV27
abundance: .
d_gene: TRBD1
j_gene: TRBJ2-3
CDR3nt: TGTGCCAGCAACCCCGACAGGGGAGATACGCAGTATTTT
CDR3aa: CASNPDRGDTQYF

v_gene: TRBV12-3/TRBV12-4
abundance: .
d_gene: TRBD1
j_gene: TRBJ1-2
CDR3nt: TGTGCCAGCAGTTGGGGGACAGGGGATGGCTACACCTTC
CDR3aa: CASSWGTGDGYTF

v_gene: TRBV11-2
abundance: .
d_gene: .
j_gene: TRBJ1-2
CDR3nt: TGTGCCAGCAGCCCTGCCAGCGGAGGAGGAAGATATGGCTACACCTTC
CDR3aa: CASSPASGGGRYGYTF

v_gene: TRBV9
abundance: few
d_gene: .
j_gene: TRBJ1-6
CDR3nt: TGTGCCAGCAGCGTAGCTCAGGCCCCAAATTCACCCCTCCACTTT
CDR3aa: CASSVAQAPNSPLHF

v_gene: TRBV5-1
abundance: .
d_gene: .
j_gene: TRBJ2-1
CDR3nt: TGCGCCAGCAGCGCCCGGAGGGATGAGCAGTTCTTC
CDR3aa: CASSARRDEQFF

v_gene: TRBV30
abundance: .
d_gene: .
j_gene: TRBJ2-7
CDR3nt: TGTGCCTGGGAAGCGGGACACTCAGACGAGCAGTACTTC
CDR3aa: CAWEAGHSDEQYF

v_gene: TRBV9
abundance: .
d_gene: .
j_gene: TRBJ2-3
CDR3nt: TGTGCCAGCAGCGTAGCTTTCACCACTGGCACAGATACGCAGTATTTT
CDR3aa: CASSVAFTTGTDTQYF

v_gene: TRBV6-5
abundance: once
d_gene: .
j_gene: TRBJ2-5
CDR3nt: TGTGCCAGCAGTTCCAACCTCGGGACCCAGTACTTC
CDR3aa: CASSSNLGTQYF

v_gene: TRBV19
abundance: .
d_gene: .
j_gene: TRBJ2-1
CDR3nt: TGTGCCAGTGGGGGCAGGGCTGTAAATGAGCAGTTCTTC
CDR3aa: CASGGRAVNEQFF

v_gene: TRBV9
abundance: once
d_gene: .
j_gene: TRBJ1-2
CDR3nt: TGTGCCAGCAGCGTAGTCGGGACTAACTATGGCTACACCTTC
CDR3aa: CASSVVGTNYGYTF

v_gene: TRBV6-5
abundance: .
d_gene: TRBD1
j_gene: TRBJ1-6
CDR3nt: TGTGCCAGCAGTCGACAGGGGACGGATTCACCCCTCCACTTT
CDR3aa: CASSRQGTDSPLHF

v_gene: TRBV7-9
abundance: .
d_gene: .
j_gene: TRBJ1-1
CDR3nt: TGTGCCAGCAGCCCCGTGGTAGGGGACACTGAAGCTTTCTTT
CDR3aa: CASSPVVGDTEAFF

v_gene: TRBV5-1
abundance: .
d_gene: TRBD1
j_gene: TRBJ1-6
CDR3nt: TGCGCCAGCAGCGACTCACAGGGGCCAGCCCTCCACTTT
CDR3aa: CASSDSQGPALHF

v_gene: TRBV10-2
abundance: .
d_gene: TRBD1
j_gene: TRBJ1-2
CDR3nt: TGCGCCAGCAGTGGGGACAGGGAAGGGTATGGCTACACCTTC
CDR3aa: CASSGDREGYGYTF

v_gene: TRBV11-2
abundance: .
d_gene: .
j_gene: TRBJ2-7
CDR3nt: TGTGCCAGCAGCCCGCGACAGACCGTCTACGAGCAGTACTTC
CDR3aa: CASSPRQTVYEQYF

v_gene: TRBV6-5
abundance: .
d_gene: .
j_gene: TRBJ1-5
CDR3nt: TGTGCCAGCAGTTACGGACAAGGCATCCAGCCCCAGCATTTT
CDR3aa: CASSYGQGIQPQHF

v_gene: TRBV30
abundance: .
d_gene: .
j_gene: TRBJ1-3
CDR3nt: TGTGCCTGGAGTGTAGGGGGAGCGATTTCATCTGGAAACACCATATATTTT
CDR3aa: CAWSVGGAISSGNTIYF

v_gene: TRBV10-2
abundance: .
d_gene: .
j_gene: TRBJ2-7
CDR3nt: TGCGCCAGCAGTGATGGAGCAGGGGCGGGCTACGAGCAGTACTTC
CDR3aa: CASSDGAGAGYEQYF

v_gene: TRBV7-9
abundance: .
d_gene: .
j_gene: TRBJ2-4
CDR3nt: TGTGCCAGCAGCTCGCCAGGGGAGGGGGACATTCAGTACTTC
CDR3aa: CASSSPGEGDIQYF

v_gene: TRBV3-1/TRBV3-2
abundance: .
d_gene: TRBD1
j_gene: TRBJ1-1
CDR3nt: TGTGCCAGCAGCCAAGTACGACAGGGGGGACAGGGGGACCTGAACACTGAAGCTTTCTTT
CDR3aa: CASSQVRQGGQGDLNTEAFF

v_gene: TRBV7-3
abundance: once
d_gene: TRBD1
j_gene: TRBJ2-7
CDR3nt: TGTGCCAGCAGCCCGGGACAGGGGGTATATGAGCAGTACTTC
CDR3aa: CASSPGQGVYEQYF

v_gene: TRBV19
abundance: .
d_gene: .
j_gene: TRBJ2-5
CDR3nt: TGTGCCAATTCAGGGTGGTGGGACCAAGAGACCCAGTACTTC
CDR3aa: CANSGWWDQETQYF

v_gene: TRBV10-3
abundance: .
d_gene: .
j_gene: TRBJ1-1
CDR3nt: TGTGCCATCAGTGAGCGGGATATGAACACTGAAGCTTTCTTT
CDR3aa: CAISERDMNTEAFF

v_gene: TRBV14
abundance: .
d_gene: .
j_gene: TRBJ2-1
CDR3nt: TGTGCCAGCAGCACATCCGGGGGGCACAATGAGCAGTTCTTC
CDR3aa: CASSTSGGHNEQFF